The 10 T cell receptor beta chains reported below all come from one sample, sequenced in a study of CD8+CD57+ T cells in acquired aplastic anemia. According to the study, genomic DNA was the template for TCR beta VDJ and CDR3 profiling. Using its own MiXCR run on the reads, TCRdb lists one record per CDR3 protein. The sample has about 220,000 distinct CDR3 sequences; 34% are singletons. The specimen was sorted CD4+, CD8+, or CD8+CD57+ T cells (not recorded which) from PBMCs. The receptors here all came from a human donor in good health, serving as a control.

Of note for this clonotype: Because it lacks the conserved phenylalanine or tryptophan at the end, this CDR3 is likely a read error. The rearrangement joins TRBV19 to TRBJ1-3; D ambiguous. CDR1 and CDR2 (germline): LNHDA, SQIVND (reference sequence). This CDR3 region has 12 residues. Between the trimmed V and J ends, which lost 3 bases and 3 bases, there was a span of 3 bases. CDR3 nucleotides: TGTGCCAGTAGTATCCTTGGAAACACCATATATTAT. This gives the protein CASSILGNTIYY.

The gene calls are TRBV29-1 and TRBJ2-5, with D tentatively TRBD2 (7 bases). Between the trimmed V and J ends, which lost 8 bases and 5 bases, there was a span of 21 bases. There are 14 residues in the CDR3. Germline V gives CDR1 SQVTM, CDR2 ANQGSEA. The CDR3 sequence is CSPVRGGRSETQYF. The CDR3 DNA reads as TGCAGCCCTGTTAGGGGGGGGCGTTCCGAGACCCAGTACTTC.

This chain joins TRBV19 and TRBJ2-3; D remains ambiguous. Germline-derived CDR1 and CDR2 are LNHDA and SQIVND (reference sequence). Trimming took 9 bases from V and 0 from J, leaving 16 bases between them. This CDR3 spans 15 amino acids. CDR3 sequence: CASSAAELSTDTQYF. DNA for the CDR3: TGTGCCAGCAGCGCCGCGGAGTTGAGCACAGATACGCAGTATTTT.

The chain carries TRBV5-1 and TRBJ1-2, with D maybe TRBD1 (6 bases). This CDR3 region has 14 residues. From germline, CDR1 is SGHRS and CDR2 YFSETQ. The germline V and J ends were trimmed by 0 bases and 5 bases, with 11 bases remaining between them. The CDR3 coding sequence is TGCGCCAGCAGCTTGGAAGGAGGGGGATATGGCTACACCTTC. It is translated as CASSLEGGGYGYTF.

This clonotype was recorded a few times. The CDR3 protein is CASSLVGTGGDLGYTF. The CDR3 DNA sequence: TGTGCCAGCAGCTTAGTGGGGACAGGGGGCGATCTGGGCTACACCTTC. The chain recombines TRBV7-8 with TRBJ1-2, with 12 nucleotides matching TRBD1. Per germline, CDR1 SGHVS and CDR2 FQNEAQ. The CDR3 is 16 amino acids. The ends lost 1 base at V and 8 bases at J; junction bases unmatched: 8.

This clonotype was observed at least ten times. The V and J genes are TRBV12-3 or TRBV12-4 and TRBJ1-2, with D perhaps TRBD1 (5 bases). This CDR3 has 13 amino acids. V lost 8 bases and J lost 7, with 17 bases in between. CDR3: CASGWGGRAGYTF. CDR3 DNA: TGTGCCAGCGGGTGGGGGGGAAGAGCTGGCTACACCTTC.

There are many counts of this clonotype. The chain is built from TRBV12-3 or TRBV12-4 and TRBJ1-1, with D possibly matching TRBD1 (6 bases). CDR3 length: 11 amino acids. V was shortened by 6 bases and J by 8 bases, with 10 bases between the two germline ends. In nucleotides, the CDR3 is TGTGCCAGCAGCCTAGGGACAGAAGCTTTCTTT. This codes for CASSLGTEAFF.

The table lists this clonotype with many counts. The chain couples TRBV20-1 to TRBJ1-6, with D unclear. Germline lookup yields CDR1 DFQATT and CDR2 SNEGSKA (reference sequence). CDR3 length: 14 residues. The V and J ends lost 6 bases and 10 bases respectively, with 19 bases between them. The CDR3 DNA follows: TGCAGTGCCGCCCCTCCGAGGTCGGGGTCACCCCTCCACTTT. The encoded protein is CSAAPPRSGSPLHF.

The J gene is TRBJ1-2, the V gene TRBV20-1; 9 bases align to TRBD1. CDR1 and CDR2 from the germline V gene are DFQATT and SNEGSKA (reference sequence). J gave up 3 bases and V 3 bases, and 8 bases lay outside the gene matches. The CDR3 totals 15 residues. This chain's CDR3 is CSASEQGAEYYGYTF. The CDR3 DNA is TGCAGTGCTAGTGAACAGGGGGCGGAATACTATGGCTACACCTTC.

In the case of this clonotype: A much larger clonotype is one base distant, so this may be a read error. The CDR3 region is CSSSQVTWTDNYGYTF. The CDR3 nucleotides read TGCTCCAGCAGCCAAGTGACTTGGACTGATAACTATGGCTACACCTTC. The rearrangement uses TRBV4-1 and TRBJ1-2; D is ambiguous. This CDR3 has 16 amino acids. Germline CDR1 and CDR2: MGHRA and YSYEKL.